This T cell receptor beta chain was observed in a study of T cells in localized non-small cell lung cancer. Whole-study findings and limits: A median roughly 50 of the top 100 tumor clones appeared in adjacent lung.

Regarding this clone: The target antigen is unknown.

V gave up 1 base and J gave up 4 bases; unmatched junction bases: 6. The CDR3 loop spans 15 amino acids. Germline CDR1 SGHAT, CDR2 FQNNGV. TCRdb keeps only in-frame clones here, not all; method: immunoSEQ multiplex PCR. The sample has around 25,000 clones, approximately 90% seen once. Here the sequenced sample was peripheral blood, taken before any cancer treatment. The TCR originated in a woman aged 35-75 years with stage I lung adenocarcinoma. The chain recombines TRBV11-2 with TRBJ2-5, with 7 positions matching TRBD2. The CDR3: CASSLGWRETETQYF. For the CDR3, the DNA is TGTGCCAGCAGCTTAGGGTGGCGGGAGACAGAGACCCAGTACTTC.